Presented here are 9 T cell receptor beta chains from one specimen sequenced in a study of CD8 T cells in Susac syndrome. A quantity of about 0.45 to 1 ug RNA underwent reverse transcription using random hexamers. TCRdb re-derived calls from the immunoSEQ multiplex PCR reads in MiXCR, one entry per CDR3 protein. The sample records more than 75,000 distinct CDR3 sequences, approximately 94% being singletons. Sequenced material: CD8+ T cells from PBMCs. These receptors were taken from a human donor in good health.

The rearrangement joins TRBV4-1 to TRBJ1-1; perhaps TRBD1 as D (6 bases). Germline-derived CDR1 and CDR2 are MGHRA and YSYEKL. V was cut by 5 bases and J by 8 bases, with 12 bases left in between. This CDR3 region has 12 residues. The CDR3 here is CASSERGYEAFF. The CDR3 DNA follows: TGCGCCAGCAGCGAAAGGGGGTACGAAGCTTTCTTT.

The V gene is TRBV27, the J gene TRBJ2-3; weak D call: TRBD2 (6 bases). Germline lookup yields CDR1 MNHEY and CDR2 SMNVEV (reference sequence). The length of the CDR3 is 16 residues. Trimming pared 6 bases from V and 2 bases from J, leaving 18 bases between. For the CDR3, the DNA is TGTGCCAGCAGCCTAGTCGGGGAGGCCCCCACAGATACGCAGTATTTT. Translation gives CASSLVGEAPTDTQYF.

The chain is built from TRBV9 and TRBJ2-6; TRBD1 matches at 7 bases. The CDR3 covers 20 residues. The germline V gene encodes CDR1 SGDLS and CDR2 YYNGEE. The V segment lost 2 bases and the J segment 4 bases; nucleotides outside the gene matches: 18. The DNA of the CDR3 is TGTGCCAGCAGCGTTGATGATACAGGGGAGTTAAGTGGAGGGGCCAACGTCCTGACTTTC. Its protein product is CASSVDDTGELSGGANVLTF. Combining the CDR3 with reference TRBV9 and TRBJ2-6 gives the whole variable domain DSGVTQTPKHLITATGQRVTLRCSPRSGDLSVYWYQQSLDQGLQFLIQYYNGEERAKGNILERFSAQQFPDLHSELNLSSLELGDSALYFCASSVDDTGELSGGANVLTFGAGSRLTVL.

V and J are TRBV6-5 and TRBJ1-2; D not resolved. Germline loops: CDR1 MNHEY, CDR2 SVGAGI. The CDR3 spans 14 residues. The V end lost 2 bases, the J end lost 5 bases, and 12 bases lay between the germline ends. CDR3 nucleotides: TGTGCCAGCAGTTACACGGTCCGGGCGTATGGCTACACCTTC. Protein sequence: CASSYTVRAYGYTF.

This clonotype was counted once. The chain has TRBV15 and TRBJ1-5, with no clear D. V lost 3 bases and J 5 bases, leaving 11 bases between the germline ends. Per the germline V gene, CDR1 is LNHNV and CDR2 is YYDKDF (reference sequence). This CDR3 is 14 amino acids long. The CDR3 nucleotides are TGTGCCACCAGCAGTCAGGAGAGGGATCAGCCCCAGCATTTT. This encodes CATSSQERDQPQHF.

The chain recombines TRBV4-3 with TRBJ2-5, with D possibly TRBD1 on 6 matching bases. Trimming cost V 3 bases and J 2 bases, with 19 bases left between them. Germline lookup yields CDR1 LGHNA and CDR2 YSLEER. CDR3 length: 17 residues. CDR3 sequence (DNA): TGCGCCAGCAGCCACCGATTGACGACTCAGGGGCAAGAGACCCAGTACTTC. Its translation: CASSHRLTTQGQETQYF.

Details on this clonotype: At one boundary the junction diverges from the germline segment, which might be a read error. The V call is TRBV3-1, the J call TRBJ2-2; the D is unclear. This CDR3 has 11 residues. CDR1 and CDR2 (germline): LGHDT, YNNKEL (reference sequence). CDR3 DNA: TGTGCCAACAGCCAATCCGGGGAGCTGTTTTTT. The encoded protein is CANSQSGELFF.

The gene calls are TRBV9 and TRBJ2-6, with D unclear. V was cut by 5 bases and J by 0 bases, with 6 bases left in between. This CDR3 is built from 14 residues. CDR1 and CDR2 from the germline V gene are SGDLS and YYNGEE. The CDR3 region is CASSRSSGANVLTF. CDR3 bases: TGTGCCAGCAGTCGGAGCTCTGGGGCCAACGTCCTGACTTTC.

This CDR3 is CASSLDRGTGANVLTF. Written as DNA, the CDR3 is TGTGCCAGCAGCTTAGATCGGGGAACTGGGGCCAACGTCCTGACTTTC. The chain links TRBV11-3 to TRBJ2-6, with D possibly TRBD2 on 5 matching bases. The germline CDR1 and CDR2 sequences are SGHNT and YENEEA. The V end was cut by 0 bases, the J end by 2 bases, with 8 bases between. There are 16 residues in the CDR3.